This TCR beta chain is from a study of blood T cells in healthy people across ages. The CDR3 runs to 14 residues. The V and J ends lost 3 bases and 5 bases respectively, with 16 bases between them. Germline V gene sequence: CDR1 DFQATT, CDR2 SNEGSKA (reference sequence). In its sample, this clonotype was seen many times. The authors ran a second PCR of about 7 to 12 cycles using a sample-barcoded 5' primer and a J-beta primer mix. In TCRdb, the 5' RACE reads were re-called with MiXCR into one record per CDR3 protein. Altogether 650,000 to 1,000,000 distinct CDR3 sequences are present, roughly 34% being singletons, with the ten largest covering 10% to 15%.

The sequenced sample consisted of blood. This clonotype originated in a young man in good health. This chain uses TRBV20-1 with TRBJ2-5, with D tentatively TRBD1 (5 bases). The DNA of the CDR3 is TGCAGTGCTAGTTGGGGCACTTCGGAGGAGACCCAGTACTTC. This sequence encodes CSASWGTSEETQYF.